Sequencing of this TCR beta chain was carried out in a study of blood T cell repertoires in COVID-19 (dated by TCRdb to about 2020). Concerning the study at large: Samples covering the acute and convalescent phases of COVID-19 were provided by collaborators in the United States, Italy and Spain. The material from the prospective study consisted of cDNA or gDNA derived from T cells, B-cell-depleted T cells, or PBMCs. The dataset comprised deeply sampled blood TCRbeta repertoires from subjects exposed to, actively infected with, or recovered from COVID-19. The repertoires were released in a freely available public database intended as a resource for research on the immune response to SARS-CoV-2. The samples were drawn from the first 160 participants of the ongoing ImmuneRACE study and from more than 1,000 subjects provided by 6 global collaborators. The sample metadata nearly always contained a de-identified subject ID, COVID-19 status, age in years and sex. HLA class I and class II types, where available, came from metadata supplied by the sample provider rather than from assay-based typing. The investigation overall reported the following: The amount of clinical and demographic metadata varied by source and participant and was provided uncurated.

TCRbeta CDR3 regions were amplified from genomic DNA using the immunoSEQ Assay, a bias-controlled multiplex PCR. In the source study's methods: Nucleated cell counts per sample were estimated from amplification of reference gene primers within the assay. To quantify the absolute abundance of each unique TCRbeta CDR3 rearrangement, sequence reads were collapsed and filtered. For each sample, productive Simpson clonality was calculated by taking the square root of Simpson's diversity index across productive rearrangements. The source is immuneACCESS, and TCRdb retained only in-frame sequences with V and J called. Part of the clones is not carried over; for the studies checked, unresolved V genes explain less than half of this, and the remainder is unexplained. That table is the source of V, J and clone size, and D and trimming were worked out from the DNA. The sample records hundreds of thousands of clones, approximately 83% of which are singletons. The ten most abundant clones make up over 2% of the sample.

From the cysteine through the phenylalanine, the CDR3 covers 16 amino acids. Only the CDR3 region is kept as DNA, spanning 48 bases read in frame from base 1. From a lookup of the germline V gene, CDR1 and CDR2 are SGHAT and FQNNGV. V is cut back by 0 bases and J by 4 bases, with 5 bases in the junction unmatched. Enrolling through a virtual design, the prospective study's participants ranged in age from roughly 18 to 89 years and lived across around 25 United States geographic areas. In the prospective study, cohorts were assigned on the basis of participant-reported clinical history obtained from a screening survey and a study questionnaire. For ImmuneRACE Cohort 3, a participant was defined as recovered based on two consecutive negative NP/OP PCR tests, clearance by a healthcare professional, or resolution of symptoms. In the prospective study, whole blood, serum and a nasopharyngeal or oropharyngeal swab were collected from each participant by mobile phlebotomists. Over a roughly two-month period, participants in the prospective study had the option of providing additional blood draws and questionnaires. Before DNA extraction, prospective study blood samples were shipped either frozen or at room temperature.

About this clone: Its antigen specificity is not known. No much larger clone exists at a distance of one base, and base qualities are not known.

The TCR was taken from a man aged 25 to 40 who had recovered from COVID-19. The specimen sequenced was PBMCs or T cells enriched from blood (not recorded which). The sequence is built from TRBV11-2 and TRBJ1-2; 10 bases in the junction line up with TRBD1. The CDR3 region: CASSLEMTGGVYGYTF. At the DNA level, the sequence is TGTGCCAGCAGCTTAGAGATGACAGGGGGCGTCTATGGCTACACCTTC.